This T cell receptor beta chain was profiled in a study of multiple sclerosis patients with progressive multifocal leukoencephalopathy. Study findings and constraints: TRBV and TRBJ usage showed no common pattern when PML developed.

The V and J ends lost 3 bases and 1 base respectively, with 11 bases between them. The CDR3 loop spans 15 amino acids. The germline gives CDR1 MNHEY, CDR2 SMNVEV (reference sequence). Time point of the sample: time of PML onset. Between about 15 and 56 months of natalizumab therapy passed before PML developed in these natalizumab-treated patients. Spiked into each PCR were synthetic inline TR CDR3 controls of all V-J pairings. Clones were read by immunoSEQ multiplex PCR, and TCRdb kept only the in-frame ones, dropping some. The data show tens of thousands of clones, with approximately 85% seen just once and about an eighth held by the top ten. In the case of this clone: What it recognizes is unknown.

The rearrangement links TRBV27 to TRBJ2-3; unclear D gene. The sequence came from a woman aged 25 to 39 with progressive multifocal leukoencephalopathy. The sample in question was PBMCs, obtained from a patient treated with natalizumab. In DNA form, the CDR3 reads TGTGCCAGCAGTTTTAACCCACGAGGCACAGATACGCAGTATTTT. This sequence encodes CASSFNPRGTDTQYF.